Listed below are T cell receptor beta chains from one sample, sequenced in a study of T cell responses to AZD1222 COVID-19 vaccine. Repertoires were generated with immunoSEQ multiplex PCR, while TCRdb's copy carries only in-frame clones and drops some. The table lists about 120,000 clones, roughly 84% of them singletons. The source material was peripheral blood, sampled on day 0 of AZD1222 vaccination. Receptor source: an adult in good health. The CDR3 runs from the conserved cysteine through the conserved F or W. The order of the fields is J gene, D gene, clone size, V gene, CDR3 protein, CDR3 DNA. A D gene is named only where the DNA matches it firmly. Size is omitted from some rows. Given values are once, few, many or a class for expanded clones.

TRBJ1-1 | - | - | TRBV28 | CASSSTGTLSGTEAFF | TGTGCCAGCAGTTCTACAGGGACCCTTAGTGGCACTGAAGCTTTCTTT
TRBJ2-5 | - | - | TRBV27 | CASSSGLRQETQYF | TGTGCCAGCTCGAGCGGGCTGAGACAAGAGACCCAGTACTTC
TRBJ2-3 | - | once | TRBV11-3 | CASSSGEVDTQYF | TGTGCCAGCAGCTCCGGGGAAGTAGATACGCAGTATTTT
TRBJ1-2 | - | few | TRBV18 | CASSPPMSVPRGYTF | TGTGCCAGCTCACCGCCGATGTCGGTTCCGCGTGGCTACACCTTC
TRBJ2-2 | - | - | TRBV6-4 | CASRGNGELFF | TGTGCCAGCAGAGGGAACGGGGAGCTGTTTTTT
TRBJ2-1 | - | - | TRBV5-4 | CASSLTGYGNEQFF | TGTGCCAGCAGCTTGACAGGGTACGGCAATGAGCAGTTCTTC
TRBJ1-5 | - | - | TRBV21-1 | CASSKGGGSYSNQPQHF | TGTGCCAGCAGCAAGGGAGGGGGCTCTTATAGCAATCAGCCCCAGCATTTT
TRBJ2-1 | - | - | TRBV11-1 | CASSLSYSFQAEQFF | TGTGCCAGCAGCTTAAGTTATTCTTTTCAGGCTGAGCAGTTCTTC
TRBJ1-2 | TRBD1 | - | TRBV6-6 | CASTRQGGGYGYTF | TGTGCCAGCACCCGACAGGGTGGAGGCTATGGCTACACCTTC
TRBJ2-2 | - | many | TRBV19 | CATSQGSAGELFF | TGTGCCACCTCCCAAGGCTCGGCCGGGGAGCTGTTTTTT
TRBJ2-2 | - | - | TRBV6-5 | CASSSHAILNTGELFF | TGTGCCAGCAGTTCCCACGCGATTCTAAACACCGGGGAGCTGTTTTTT
TRBJ1-1 | - | - | TRBV7-9 | CASSPDGYTEAFF | TGTGCCAGCAGCCCCGACGGCTACACTGAAGCTTTCTTT
TRBJ2-1 | TRBD2 | once | TRBV15 | CATRTSDSREQFF | TGTGCCACCAGAACTAGCGATAGCCGTGAGCAGTTCTTC
TRBJ2-7 | - | - | TRBV6-6 | CASSATGRQYF | TGTGCCAGCAGTGCGACCGGAAGGCAGTACTTC